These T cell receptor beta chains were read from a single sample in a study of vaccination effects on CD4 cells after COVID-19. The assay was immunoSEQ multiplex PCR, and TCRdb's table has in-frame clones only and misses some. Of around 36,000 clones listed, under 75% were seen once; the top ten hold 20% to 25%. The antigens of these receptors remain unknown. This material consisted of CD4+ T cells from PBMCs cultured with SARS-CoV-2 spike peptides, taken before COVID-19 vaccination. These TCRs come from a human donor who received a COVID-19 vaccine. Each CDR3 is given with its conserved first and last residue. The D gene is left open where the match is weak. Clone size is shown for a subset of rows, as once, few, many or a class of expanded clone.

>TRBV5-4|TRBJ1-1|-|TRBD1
CASSRTTLQGVAEAFF
TGTGCCAGCAGCAGGACTACACTACAGGGGGTGGCTGAAGCTTTCTTT
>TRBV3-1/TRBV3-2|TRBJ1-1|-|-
CASSQERIIGNTEAFF
TGTGCCAGCAGCCAAGAAAGAATCATCGGTAACACTGAAGCTTTCTTT
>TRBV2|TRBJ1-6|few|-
CASRFDRSNSPLHF
TGTGCCAGCAGATTTGACAGGAGTAATTCACCCCTCCACTTT
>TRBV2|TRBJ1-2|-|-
CASSDRGHYGYTF
TGTGCCAGCAGTGATAGGGGACACTATGGCTACACCTTC
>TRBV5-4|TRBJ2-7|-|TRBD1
CASSGGQGFHEQYF
TGTGCCAGCAGCGGGGGACAGGGTTTCCACGAGCAGTACTTC
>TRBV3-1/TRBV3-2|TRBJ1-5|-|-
CASSQDRTGYSNQPQHF
TGTGCCAGCAGCCAAGATCGTACAGGTTATAGCAATCAGCCCCAGCATTTT
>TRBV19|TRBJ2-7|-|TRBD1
CASTPTGGTYEQYF
TGTGCCAGTACCCCGACAGGGGGGACCTACGAGCAGTACTTC
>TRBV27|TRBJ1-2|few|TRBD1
CASSSGQGRRGYTF
TGTGCCAGCAGTTCCGGACAGGGAAGACGAGGCTACACCTTC
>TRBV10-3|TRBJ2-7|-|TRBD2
CATEVGGRVYEQYF
TGTGCCACCGAGGTAGGCGGGAGGGTATACGAGCAGTACTTC
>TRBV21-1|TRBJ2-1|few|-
CASSERKGGGLTNEQFF
TGTGCCAGCAGCGAACGTAAGGGGGGGGGCCTTACCAATGAGCAGTTCTTC
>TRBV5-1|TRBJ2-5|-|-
CASSLTTGQQETQYF
TGCGCCAGCAGCTTAACAACGGGGCAACAAGAGACCCAGTACTTC
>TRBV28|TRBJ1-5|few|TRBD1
CASNLLQGMGYQPQHF
TGTGCCAGCAATCTACTACAGGGGATGGGGTATCAGCCCCAGCATTTT
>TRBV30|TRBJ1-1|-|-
CAWSRQAARAFF
TGTGCCTGGAGTCGACAGGCCGCCAGGGCTTTCTTT
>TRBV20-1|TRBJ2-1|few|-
CSASQLGEQFF
TGCAGTGCTAGTCAGTTGGGTGAGCAGTTCTTC
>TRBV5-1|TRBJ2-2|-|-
CASSLRGDGTGELFF
TGCGCCAGCAGCTTAAGAGGGGACGGCACCGGGGAGCTGTTTTTT
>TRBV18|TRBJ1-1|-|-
CASSPSDTRGAFF
TGTGCCAGCTCACCATCCGACACCCGAGGAGCTTTCTTT
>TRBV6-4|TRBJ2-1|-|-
CASSDLGLPYNEQFF
TGTGCCAGCAGTGACCTGGGACTTCCCTACAATGAGCAGTTCTTC
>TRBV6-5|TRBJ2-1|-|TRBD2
CASTPTDSGSTGQFF
TGTGCCAGCACCCCTACTGATAGCGGGAGTACGGGGCAGTTCTTC
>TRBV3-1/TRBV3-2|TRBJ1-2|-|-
CASSQERYGYTF
TGTGCCAGCAGCCAAGAAAGGTATGGCTACACCTTC
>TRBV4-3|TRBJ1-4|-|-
CASSQNTNEKLFF
TGCGCCAGCAGCCAAAACACTAATGAAAAACTGTTTTTT
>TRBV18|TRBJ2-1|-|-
CASSPGFTRVGRNEQFF
TGTGCCAGCTCACCAGGTTTCACGCGGGTTGGGAGGAATGAGCAGTTCTTC
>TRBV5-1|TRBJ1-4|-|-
CASSITGRRDEKLFF
TGCGCCAGCAGCATTACAGGTCGGAGGGATGAAAAACTGTTTTTT
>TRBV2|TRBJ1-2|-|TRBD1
CASTVPGQGRSGYTF
TGTGCCAGCACTGTCCCGGGACAGGGTCGGAGTGGCTACACCTTC
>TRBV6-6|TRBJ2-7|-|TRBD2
CASSTGTSPYEQYF
TGTGCCAGCAGTACCGGGACTAGTCCCTACGAGCAGTACTTC
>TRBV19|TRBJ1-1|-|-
CASSIKSLKNTEAFF
TGTGCCAGTAGTATTAAAAGTTTAAAGAACACTGAAGCTTTCTTT
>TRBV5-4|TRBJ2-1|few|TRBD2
CASSLPGLGNEQFF
TGTGCCAGCAGCCTTCCGGGACTAGGGAATGAGCAGTTCTTC
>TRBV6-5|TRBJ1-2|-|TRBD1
CASSLGQSLLYGYTF
TGTGCCAGCAGCCTGGGACAGTCACTTTTGTATGGCTACACCTTC